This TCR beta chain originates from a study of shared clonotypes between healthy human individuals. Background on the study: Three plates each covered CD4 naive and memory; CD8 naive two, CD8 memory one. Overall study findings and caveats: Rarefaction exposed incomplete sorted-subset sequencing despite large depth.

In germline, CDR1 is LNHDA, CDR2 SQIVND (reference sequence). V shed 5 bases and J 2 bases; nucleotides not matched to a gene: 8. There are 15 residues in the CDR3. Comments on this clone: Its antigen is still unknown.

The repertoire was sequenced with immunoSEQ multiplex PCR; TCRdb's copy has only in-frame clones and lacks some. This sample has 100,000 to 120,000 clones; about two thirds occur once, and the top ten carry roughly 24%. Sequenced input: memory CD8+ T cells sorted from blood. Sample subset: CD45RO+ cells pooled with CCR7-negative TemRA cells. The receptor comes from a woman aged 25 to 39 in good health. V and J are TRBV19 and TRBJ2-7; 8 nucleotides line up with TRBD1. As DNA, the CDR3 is TGTGCCAGTAGTGCCAGACAGGGGCCCCCCTACGAGCAGTACTTC. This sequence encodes CASSARQGPPYEQYF.